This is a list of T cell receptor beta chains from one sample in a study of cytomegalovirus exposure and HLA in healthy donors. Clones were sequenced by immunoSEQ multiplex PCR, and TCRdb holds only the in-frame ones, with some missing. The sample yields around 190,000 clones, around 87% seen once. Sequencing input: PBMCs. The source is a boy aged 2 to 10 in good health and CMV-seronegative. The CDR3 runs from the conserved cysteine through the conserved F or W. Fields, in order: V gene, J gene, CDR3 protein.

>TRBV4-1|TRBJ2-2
CASSQDLSGGAGGELFF
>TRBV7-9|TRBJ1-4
CASSPFPSRTTNEKLFF
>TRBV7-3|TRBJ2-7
CASALAGGSYEQYF
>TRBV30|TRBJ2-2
CAWRGSGRATGELFF
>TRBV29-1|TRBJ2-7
CSVVTGTGKYF
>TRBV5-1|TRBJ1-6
CASSSDSNSPLHF
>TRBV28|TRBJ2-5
CASSSPGDRSQETQYF
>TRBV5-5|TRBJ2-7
CASSLGLAAEQYF
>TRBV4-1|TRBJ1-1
CASSQDGQGVGWVTEAFF
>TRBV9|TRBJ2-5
CASSVGLAQETQYF
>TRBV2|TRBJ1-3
CASTPVSSGNTIYF
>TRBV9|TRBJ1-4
CASSVGSGVEKLFF
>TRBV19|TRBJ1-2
CATAAGGGRYGYTF
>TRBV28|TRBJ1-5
CASSSTQGYQPQHF
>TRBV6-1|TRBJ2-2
CASSPSWPGELFF
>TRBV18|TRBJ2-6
CASSTGGSGANVLTF
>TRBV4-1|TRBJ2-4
CASSQVRARAKNIQYF
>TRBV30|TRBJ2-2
CAWSPAPRAGELFF
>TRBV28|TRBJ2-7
CASRDRVDEQYF
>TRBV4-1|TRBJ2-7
CASSRGLAGDEQYF
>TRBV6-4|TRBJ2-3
CASTRDTSSTDTQYF
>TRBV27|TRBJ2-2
CASSPTRRSGTITGELFF
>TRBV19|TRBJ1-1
CASRDMVNTEAFF
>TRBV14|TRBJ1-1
CASTPGGQGVVNTEAFF
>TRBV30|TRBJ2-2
CAWDERQGDTGELFF
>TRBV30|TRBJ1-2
CALLPATF
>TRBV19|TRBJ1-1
CASPPTGGRTEAFF
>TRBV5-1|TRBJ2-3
CASSLVLAGTDTQYF
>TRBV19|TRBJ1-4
CASRSGTLNEKLFF
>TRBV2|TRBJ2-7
CASLGGAYEQYF
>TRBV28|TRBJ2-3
CASSVLAGGSDTQYF
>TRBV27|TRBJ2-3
CASSLWGSGSTDTQYF
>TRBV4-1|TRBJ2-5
CASSHGTGGGRETQYF
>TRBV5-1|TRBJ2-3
CASRTTGPPTDTQYF
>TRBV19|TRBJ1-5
CASSIRDTNQPQHF
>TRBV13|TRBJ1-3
CASSSVSGNTIYF
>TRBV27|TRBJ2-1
CASSLRGSSYNEQFF
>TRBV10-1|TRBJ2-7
CAKARDRVFHEQYF
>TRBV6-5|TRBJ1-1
CASSYLQGANAEAFF
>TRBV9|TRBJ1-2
CASSVGAERNYGYTF
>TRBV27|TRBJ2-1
CASSFLSGTVSSYNEQFF
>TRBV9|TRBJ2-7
CASSAGTDSYEQYF
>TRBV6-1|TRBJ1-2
CASSKNRVAYTF
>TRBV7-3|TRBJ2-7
CASSRDISYEQYF
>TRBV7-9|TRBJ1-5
CSSSRDRGINQPQHF
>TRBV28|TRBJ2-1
CASSLWDNRGQKKGDEQFF
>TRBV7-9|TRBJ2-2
CASSTPGGAGELFF
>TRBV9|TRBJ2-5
CASSVGESGRAGKETQYF
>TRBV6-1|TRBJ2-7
CASSSDSTYEQYF
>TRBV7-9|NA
CASSLSRQGTYEQYF
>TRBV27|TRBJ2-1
CASSFSGGAVEQFF
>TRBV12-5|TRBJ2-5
CASGASGIQETQYF